This passage covers 18 T cell receptor beta chains from one sample sequenced in a study of T cell responses to AZD1222 COVID-19 vaccine. Sequencing used immunoSEQ multiplex PCR; TCRdb keeps in-frame clones, though not all of them. Here the sample spans around 200,000 clones, roughly 88% being singletons. Sequencing was performed on peripheral blood, taken on day 0 of AZD1222 vaccination. These receptors were obtained from an adult in good health.

The chain couples TRBV3-1 (or the pseudogene TRBV3-2) to TRBJ2-7; D uncertain. The germline gives CDR1 LGHDT, CDR2 YNNKEL (reference sequence). This CDR3 region has 11 residues. V was clipped by 4 bases and J by 12 bases, with 13 bases between them. The CDR3 DNA follows: TGTGCCAGCAGCCTCCAGTCCGTTCTGTACTTC. Translated: CASSLQSVLYF.

The chain links TRBV5-1 to TRBJ1-4; unclear D gene. Germline V gene lookup returns CDR1 SGHRS and CDR2 YFSETQ. This CDR3 region has 16 residues. V lost 2 bases and J 8 bases, leaving 19 bases between the germline ends. CDR3 region: CASSLVGSPVAEKLFF. CDR3 in DNA: TGCGCCAGCAGCTTAGTTGGCAGCCCCGTCGCGGAAAAACTGTTTTTT.

This clone was detected only a few times. This chain's CDR3 is CASSQGLGELFF. DNA for the CDR3: TGTGCCAGCAGCCAAGGACTGGGGGAGCTGTTTTTT. The chain recombines TRBV3-1 (or the pseudogene TRBV3-2) with TRBJ2-2, with unresolved D. The V gene lost 1 base and the J gene lost 8 bases, with 5 bases spanning the gap. CDR3 length: 12 residues. CDR1 is LGHDT and CDR2 is YNNKEL in the germline V gene (reference sequence).

This clone was observed a single time. The chain carries TRBV7-2 and TRBJ1-5; D is undetermined. This CDR3 contains 12 residues. Trimming stripped 5 bases from V and 0 bases from J, with 2 bases between. From germline, CDR1 is SGHTA and CDR2 FQGNSA. CDR3 region: CASSGSNQPQHF. CDR3 DNA: TGTGCCAGCAGCGGTAGCAATCAGCCCCAGCATTTT.

The chain links TRBV28 to TRBJ2-5; a weak D match, TRBD2 (7 bases). This CDR3 has 15 amino acids. Deletions cut 3 bases from V and 5 bases from J, with 16 bases between. Per the germline V gene, CDR1 is MDHEN and CDR2 is SYDVKM. CDR3 in DNA: TGTGCCAGCAGTTTCCTCTCCGGGGGGCGGGAGACCCAGTACTTC. This codes for CASSFLSGGRETQYF.

CDR3 loop: CASSPTGTGGNQPQHF. CDR3 DNA: TGTGCCAGCTCACCAACCGGGACTGGGGGCAATCAGCCCCAGCATTTT. This chain connects TRBV18 to TRBJ1-5, with D possibly matching TRBD1 (5 bases). CDR3 length: 16 amino acids. Trimming pared 2 bases from V and 2 bases from J, leaving 13 bases between. Germline V gene sequence: CDR1 KGHSH, CDR2 LQKENI.

This rearrangement joins TRBV5-1 to TRBJ2-2; 7 bases map to TRBD2. Per the germline V gene, CDR1 is SGHRS and CDR2 is YFSETQ. The trim removed 1 base at V and 1 base at J, leaving 10 bases unmatched. The CDR3 is made up of 18 amino acids. The CDR3 reads CASSLLGPQRGNTGELFF. The CDR3 nucleotides read TGCGCCAGCAGCTTGTTGGGGCCGCAGCGGGGGAACACCGGGGAGCTGTTTTTT.

This sequence joins TRBV7-9 and TRBJ1-1, with a tentative D call TRBD1 (5 bases). Germline V gene data show CDR1 as SEHNR and CDR2 as FQNEAQ (reference sequence). The V end was cut by 2 bases, the J end by 0 bases, with 10 bases between. The CDR3 extends over 15 amino acids. CDR3 DNA sequence: TGTGCCAGCAGCTTAAGGGGCCCTTTGAACACTGAAGCTTTCTTT. Its protein product is CASSLRGPLNTEAFF.

This clone was picked up one time. The chain combines TRBV4-1 with TRBJ1-1; TRBD1 matches at 7 bases. Looked up from germline, CDR1 is MGHRA and CDR2 is YSYEKL. The J segment lost 0 bases and the V segment lost 4 bases, leaving 11 bases of the junction unmatched. The CDR3 runs 17 residues. The CDR3 is CASSPDRTGGMNTEAFF. The CDR3 DNA sequence: TGCGCCAGCAGCCCCGACCGGACAGGAGGTATGAACACTGAAGCTTTCTTT.

V is TRBV5-6 and J is TRBJ2-5; no firm D call. The V gene's germline CDR1 is SGHDT and CDR2 YYEEEE. The CDR3 spans 14 residues. V was clipped by 0 bases and J by 5 bases, with 11 bases between them. The CDR3 spells CASSLGAQRETQYF. CDR3 coding DNA: TGTGCCAGCAGCTTGGGGGCACAAAGGGAGACCCAGTACTTC.

The gene calls are TRBV6-5 and TRBJ1-2; the D gene is possibly TRBD1 (6 bases). Germline-derived CDR1 and CDR2 are MNHEY and SVGAGI. V lost 5 bases and J 4 bases, leaving 17 bases between the germline ends. The CDR3 runs 15 residues. The CDR3 here is CASSIEAGASYGYTF. The CDR3 DNA follows: TGTGCCAGCAGTATAGAAGCGGGGGCTAGCTATGGCTACACCTTC.

The chain links TRBV3-1 (or the pseudogene TRBV3-2) to TRBJ1-4; tentatively, D is TRBD1 (6 bases). Germline V gene data show CDR1 as LGHDT and CDR2 as YNNKEL (reference sequence). V lost 1 base to trimming and J lost 8 bases, with 11 bases between them. The CDR3 spans 14 residues. CDR3 sequence: CASSQGGGGEKLFF. The DNA for the CDR3 is TGTGCCAGCAGCCAAGGAGGGGGAGGGGAAAAACTGTTTTTT.

The V call is TRBV27, the J call TRBJ2-7; TRBD1 is a possible D gene (6 bases). Deletions cut 5 bases from V and 0 bases from J, with 20 bases between. CDR1 is MNHEY, CDR2 SMNVEV, per germline (reference sequence). The CDR3 covers 17 residues. CDR3 DNA sequence: TGTGCCAGCAGTCCCTGGGACACGGTGAGGGACTCCTACGAGCAGTACTTC. It is translated as CASSPWDTVRDSYEQYF.

The rearrangement joins TRBV5-1 to TRBJ2-1; D tentatively fits TRBD1 or TRBD2 (6 bases each). The V end lost 4 bases, the J end lost 3 bases, and 14 bases lay between the germline ends. Germline lookup yields CDR1 SGHRS and CDR2 YFSETQ. The length of the CDR3 is 15 residues. The CDR3 nucleotides are TGCGCCAGCAGCCGAAACAGGGAGGTCTACAATGAGCAGTTCTTC. It encodes CASSRNREVYNEQFF. Complete variable domain (other parts from reference TRBV5-1 and TRBJ2-1): KAGVTQTPRYLIKTRGQQVTLSCSPISGHRSVSWYQQTPGQGLQFLFEYFSETQRNKGNFPGRFSGRQFSNSRSEMNVSTLELGDSALYLCASSRNREVYNEQFFGPGTRLTVL.

This clone was seen more than once but under ten times. The rearrangement uses TRBV3-1 (or the pseudogene TRBV3-2) and TRBJ2-6, with TRBD1 matching over 7 bases. The CDR3 length is 15 residues. The J segment lost 3 bases and the V segment lost 4 bases, leaving 3 bases of the junction unmatched. Germline CDR1 is LGHDT and CDR2 is YNNKEL (reference sequence). The CDR3 here is CASSRYRGGANVLTF. CDR3 sequence (DNA): TGTGCCAGCAGCCGCTACAGGGGTGGGGCCAACGTCCTGACTTTC.

The chain joins TRBV5-1 to TRBJ1-3; D call uncertain. This CDR3 spans 15 amino acids. Trimming cost V 0 bases and J 9 bases, with 16 bases left between them. CDR1 and CDR2 from the germline V gene are SGHRS and YFSETQ. For the CDR3, the DNA is TGCGCCAGCAGCTTGGAACAGCATTTAATTGTCACCATATATTTT. Protein: CASSLEQHLIVTIYF.

The chain has TRBV7-8 and TRBJ2-3; a possible D gene is TRBD1 (6 bases). Trimming took off 6 bases at V and 2 bases at J, with 15 bases between the two ends. Germline V gene lookup returns CDR1 SGHVS and CDR2 FQNEAQ. The CDR3 contains 15 residues. The DNA for the CDR3 is TGTGCCAGCAGACCCACAGGGTATTACACAGATACGCAGTATTTT. This codes for CASRPTGYYTDTQYF. Looking up the rest from reference TRBV7-8 and TRBJ2-3 gives the full variable domain: GAGVSQSPRYKVAKRGQDVALRCDPISGHVSLFWYQQALGQGPEFLTYFQNEAQLDKSGLPSDRFFAERPEGSVSTLKIQRTQQEDSAVYLCASRPTGYYTDTQYFGPGTRLTVL.

The gene calls are TRBV3-1 (or the pseudogene TRBV3-2) and TRBJ2-7; D tentatively reads TRBD1 or TRBD2 (5 bases each). Trimming pared 4 bases from V and 2 bases from J, leaving 9 bases between. The CDR3 consists of 13 residues. Per germline, CDR1 LGHDT and CDR2 YNNKEL (reference sequence). CDR3 bases: TGTGCCAGCAGCCTGAAGGGACCCTACGAGCAGTACTTC. Protein: CASSLKGPYEQYF.